This is a list of T cell receptor beta chains from one sample in a study of blood T cell repertoires in COVID-19. Data came from immunoSEQ multiplex PCR; TCRdb stores just in-frame clones and leaves some out. The sample consists of fewer than 250,000 clones, 89% of them appearing once. Sample: peripheral blood. The receptors were gathered from a woman in her thirties or forties with acute or convalescent COVID-19. Each CDR3 is given without its conserved first and last residue. Each record gives: V gene, J gene, CDR3 protein.

>TRBV6-4|TRBJ1-2
ASRGQGAWGYT
>TRBV5-1|TRBJ1-1
ASSATQGAGAF
>TRBV4-1|TRBJ1-3
ASSLDRGTGNTIY
>TRBV18|TRBJ1-5
ASSPPRSGTSNQPQH
>TRBV6-5|TRBJ1-1
ASSYRTGPMNTEAF
>TRBV29-1|TRBJ1-1
SVEAGGNTEAF
>TRBV6-5|TRBJ1-5
ASSLGTGMNQPQH
>TRBV18|TRBJ2-2
ASSPTGNTGELF
>TRBV5-1|TRBJ1-2
ASSLAGYGYT
>TRBV10-3|TRBJ2-3
AISEPGVGSTDTQY
>TRBV29-1|TRBJ1-4
SAQPPGEKLF
>TRBV4-2|TRBJ1-3
ASSQGSGGENTIY
>TRBV11-1|TRBJ1-1
ASSRPWTGEAF
>TRBV12-3/TRBV12-4|TRBJ1-2
ASSVDRVGGYT
>TRBV9|TRBJ2-2
ASNPSSGGNTGELF
>TRBV12-2|TRBJ1-6
ASRRTGKFLNSPLH
>TRBV30|TRBJ1-6
AWSVNSGGSPLH
>TRBV6-5|TRBJ2-5
ASSRGGQETQY
>TRBV5-1|TRBJ1-1
ASSLDRGSREAF
>TRBV6-5|TRBJ2-1
ASIGQGYNEQF
>TRBV6-5|TRBJ1-5
ASGDRDQPQH
>TRBV7-9|TRBJ2-6
ASLSGGAPGANVLT
>TRBV27|TRBJ1-6
ASSLHRQGPYNSPLH
>TRBV14|TRBJ1-2
ASSQVQGAYGYT
>TRBV10-2|TRBJ1-1
ASSTGNTEAF
>TRBV19|TRBJ1-2
ASSIDADPGPSGGYT
>TRBV11-2|TRBJ1-5
ASSLGSPSDQPQH
>TRBV5-6|TRBJ2-6
ASSSVDRAGANVLT
>TRBV5-1|TRBJ1-6
ASSPGTPRNSPLH
>TRBV7-2|TRBJ1-2
ASRAGTGLVYT
>TRBV10-2|TRBJ2-1
ASADQRSTSDEQF
>TRBV3-1/TRBV3-2|TRBJ1-1
ASSRNRGTNTEAF
>TRBV24-1|TRBJ2-3
ATSDLLDKASTDTQY
>TRBV27|TRBJ2-3
ASSLRSSARGTDTQY
>TRBV18|TRBJ1-2
ASSTDRAGYT
>TRBV7-3|TRBJ1-2
ASSQSRDRVDGYT
>TRBV7-9|TRBJ1-5
ASSLGSGEGNQPQH
>TRBV6-5|TRBJ2-5
ASSPRGSGETQY
>TRBV4-1|TRBJ2-3
ASSHQATSSGGAADTQY
>TRBV11-2|TRBJ2-3
ASSLTGSWGDTQY
>TRBV27|TRBJ2-1
ASSPRGFSYNEQF
>TRBV10-3|TRBJ1-6
AISPIRQGADSPLH
>TRBV2|TRBJ2-1
AGISGGAYNEQF
>TRBV19|TRBJ2-1
ASSIEGQGEDNEQF
>TRBV7-6|TRBJ1-1
ASSPQTGIYTEAF
>TRBV3-1/TRBV3-2|TRBJ1-2
ASSPGRGRDGYT
>TRBV15|TRBJ1-5
ATSRARDNQPQH
>TRBV29-1|TRBJ1-2
SAVADSPNYGYT
>TRBV2|TRBJ1-4
VSTQTFEKLF
>TRBV3-1/TRBV3-2|TRBJ1-1
ASSPTGGYTEAF
>TRBV6-5|TRBJ1-1
ASTISGGMNTEAF
>TRBV25-1|TRBJ1-2
ASSAGLHGYT
>TRBV2|TRBJ1-5
ASSVAHDRVEDNQPQH
>TRBV3-1/TRBV3-2|TRBJ1-2
ASSQVRDYGYT
>TRBV19|TRBJ1-1
VAGMGTEAF
>TRBV9|TRBJ2-2
ASSVDLSAAGELF
>TRBV19|TRBJ2-6
ASSAGTGMSGANVLT
>TRBV15|TRBJ1-5
ATSSWTGNSNQPQH
>TRBV3-1/TRBV3-2|TRBJ1-2
ASSQDVAVTGGGYGYT
>TRBV10-2|TRBJ1-6
ASRRTAGNSPLH